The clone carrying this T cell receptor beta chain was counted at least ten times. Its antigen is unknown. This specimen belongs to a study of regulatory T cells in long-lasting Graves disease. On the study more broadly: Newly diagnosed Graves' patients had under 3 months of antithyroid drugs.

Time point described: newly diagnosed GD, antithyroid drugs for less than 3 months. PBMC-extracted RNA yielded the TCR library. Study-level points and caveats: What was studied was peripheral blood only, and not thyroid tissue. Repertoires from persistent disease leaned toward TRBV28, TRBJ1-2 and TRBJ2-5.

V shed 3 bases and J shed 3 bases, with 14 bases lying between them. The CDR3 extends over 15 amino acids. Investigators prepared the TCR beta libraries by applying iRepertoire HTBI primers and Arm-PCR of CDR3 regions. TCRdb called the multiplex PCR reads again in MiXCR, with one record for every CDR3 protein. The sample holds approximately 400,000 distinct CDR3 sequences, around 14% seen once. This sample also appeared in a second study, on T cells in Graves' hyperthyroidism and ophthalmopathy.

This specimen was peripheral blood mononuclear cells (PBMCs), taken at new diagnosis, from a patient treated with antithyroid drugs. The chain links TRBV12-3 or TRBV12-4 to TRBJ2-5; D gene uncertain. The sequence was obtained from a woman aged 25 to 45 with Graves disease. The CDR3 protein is CASSFISGGEETQYF. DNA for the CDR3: TGTGCCAGCAGTTTTATCTCAGGTGGCGAAGAGACCCAGTACTTC.